This is a list of T cell receptor beta chains from one sample in a study of CD8 T cells in ankylosing spondylitis. Each CDR3 protein gets one entry after TCRdb re-called the 5' RACE reads with MiXCR. The table includes approximately 300,000 distinct CDR3 sequences, 8% detected once. Sample: blood, either unsorted or a sorted T cell fraction (not recorded which). The receptor set was obtained from a male donor with ankylosing spondylitis. Both conserved end residues are part of each CDR3. The D gene is left open where the match is weak. Rows may omit the clone size; those that give it use once, few, many or a size class.

TRBV11-1	NA	few	15	TRBJ2-5	TGTGCCAGCAGCTTAAGAACCGTTGGTGGAGAGACCCAGTACTTC	CASSLRTVGGETQYF
TRBV6-2/TRBV6-3	NA	few	12	TRBJ2-1	TGTGCCAGCAGTCCAGGCCAGTTTAGGCAGTTCTTC	CASSPGQFRQFF
TRBV12-5	NA	few	11	TRBJ2-7	TGTGCTAGTGGCGGAAGTTACGAGCAGTACTTC	CASGGSYEQYF
TRBV14	NA	many	19	TRBJ2-6	TGTGCCAGCAGCCCTAAACGGGTCCTCCGCAGCTCTGGGGCCAACGTCCTGACTTTC	CASSPKRVLRSSGANVLTF
TRBV5-1	NA	few	12	TRBJ2-7	TGCGCCAGCCGGACAGAATCCTACGAGCAGTACTTC	CASRTESYEQYF
TRBV7-3	NA	many	13	TRBJ1-1	TGTGCCAGCAGCTTTTTGGAAAACACTGAAGCTTTCTTT	CASSFLENTEAFF
TRBV24-1	NA	many	13	TRBJ2-2	TGTGCCACCAGTGGTTCATTCACCGGGGAGCTGTTTTTT	CATSGSFTGELFF
TRBV28	NA	NA	17	TRBJ2-5	TGTGCCAGCACCTCCCCTAGAGGGTGGGGGTCCGGAGAGACCCAGTACTTC	CASTSPRGWGSGETQYF
TRBV5-1	NA	NA	15	TRBJ2-5	TGCGCCAGCAGCTTTGGGACTCGCGGGACGGAGACCCAGTACTTC	CASSFGTRGTETQYF
TRBV20-1	TRBD2	NA	17	TRBJ2-3	TGCAGTGCTAGAGCCCTTAGCGGGGAAGGGGTCAGGAATACGCAGTATTTT	CSARALSGEGVRNTQYF
TRBV5-5	NA	NA	15	TRBJ1-5	TGTGCCAGCAGCTTATCGGGGCACCCCAATCAGCCCCAGCATTTT	CASSLSGHPNQPQHF
TRBV6-1	NA	NA	13	TRBJ2-7	TGTGCCAGCACCGTTCCGGGGGCCAGGCAGCAGTACTTC	CASTVPGARQQYF
TRBV5-1	NA	many	15	TRBJ2-1	TGCGCCAGCAGCTTGGTGCAGGGTCAGGTTAGTGAGCAGTTCTTC	CASSLVQGQVSEQFF
TRBV6-2/TRBV6-3	TRBD2	NA	18	TRBJ2-1	TGTGCCAGCAGTTACTATCTAGCGGGAGAGAAAATCTACAATGAGCAGTTCTTC	CASSYYLAGEKIYNEQFF
TRBV28	TRBD1	few	15	TRBJ1-1	TGTGCCAGCATCTTAGGACAGGGGGCTTACACTGAAGCTTTCTTT	CASILGQGAYTEAFF
TRBV9	TRBD2	many	16	TRBJ2-1	TGTGCCAGCAGCGTAGGTGTAGCGGGAGCTTACAATGAGCAGTTCTTC	CASSVGVAGAYNEQFF
TRBV12-3/TRBV12-4	NA	many	11	TRBJ2-5	TGTGCCAGCAGTCTCAGGGAGACCCAGTACTTC	CASSLRETQYF
TRBV5-1	NA	few	14	TRBJ2-7	TGCGCCAGCAGCTTGACCTATTCCTCCTACGAGCAGTACTTC	CASSLTYSSYEQYF
TRBV7-3	TRBD2	NA	15	TRBJ2-1	TGTGCCAGCAGCTTAACGCGGGAGAGCTACAATGAGCAGTTCTTC	CASSLTRESYNEQFF
TRBV2	TRBD1	many	15	TRBJ2-2	TGTGCCAACAGACCGGGACAGCTGAACACCGGGGAGCTGTTTTTT	CANRPGQLNTGELFF
TRBV5-1	NA	NA	15	TRBJ1-2	TGCGCCAGCAGCTCCGAAAGGGCTTTCAACTATGGCTACACCTTC	CASSSERAFNYGYTF
TRBV12-3/TRBV12-4	TRBD1	few	13	TRBJ2-5	TGTGCCAGCAGTTCGACAGGGTCAGAGACCCAGTACTTC	CASSSTGSETQYF
TRBV19	TRBD1	few	14	TRBJ2-7	TGTGCCAGTAGTATCCTCGGACAGGGAGACGAGCAGTACTTC	CASSILGQGDEQYF
TRBV20-1	TRBD1	NA	13	TRBJ2-7	TGCAGTGCTCCGCGGGACAGGGGCTACGAGCAGTACTTC	CSAPRDRGYEQYF
TRBV11-3	TRBD2	NA	15	TRBJ2-1	TGTGCCAGCAGCCAAGGACTAGCGTCCTACAATGAGCAGTTCTTC	CASSQGLASYNEQFF
TRBV3-1	TRBD2	few	16	TRBJ2-1	TGTGCCAGCAGCACTCAGGGACTAGCGGGATACAATGAGCAGTTCTTC	CASSTQGLAGYNEQFF
TRBV20-1	TRBD2	once	15	TRBJ2-3	TGCAGTGCTAGGGCCTTAGCGGGAGTTAGAGATACGCCGTATTTT	CSARALAGVRDTPYF
TRBV5-1	TRBD1	NA	16	TRBJ2-2	TGCGCCAGCAGCTCCGACAGGGGGTATGACACCGGGGAGCTGTTTTTT	CASSSDRGYDTGELFF
TRBV7-9	NA	many	14	TRBJ2-2	TGTGCCAGCAGCTCGTTACAGCGCACCGGGGAGCTGTTTTTT	CASSSLQRTGELFF
TRBV7-6	NA	few	15	TRBJ2-7	TGTGCCAGCAGTCCCCGGGGGAGAATGATGGACGAGCAGTACTTC	CASSPRGRMMDEQYF
TRBV5-1	NA	many	14	TRBJ1-5	TGCGCCAGCAGCTGGGGGGGACGGAATCAGCCCCAGCATTTT	CASSWGGRNQPQHF
TRBV11-2	NA	many	15	TRBJ2-1	TGTGCCAGCAGCTTACTCTATGCAGAAGACAATGAGCAGTTCTTC	CASSLLYAEDNEQFF
TRBV3-1	NA	few	14	TRBJ2-7	TGTGCCAGCAGCCAAGGCCCAGGGGTCAACGAGCAGTACTTC	CASSQGPGVNEQYF
TRBV7-9	TRBD1	many	13	TRBJ1-5	TGTGCCAGCAGCTTGACAGGGAGTCAGCCCCAGCATTTT	CASSLTGSQPQHF
TRBV7-8	NA	few	14	TRBJ1-3	TGTGCCAGCAGCTTAGTTGTCTCTGGAAACACCATATATTTT	CASSLVVSGNTIYF
TRBV7-3	NA	few	15	TRBJ2-1	TGTGCCAGCAGCTTATTAGGGGGACCCTACAATGAGCAGTTCTTC	CASSLLGGPYNEQFF
TRBV20-1	TRBD1	many	17	TRBJ1-4	TGCAGTGCTAGAGTCCCTAGACAGGGGAGAACTAATGAAAAACTGTTTTTT	CSARVPRQGRTNEKLFF
TRBV27	NA	many	15	TRBJ2-7	TGTGCCAGCGCTCGGGGGAGTGGGGGCTCCTACGAGCAGTACTTC	CASARGSGGSYEQYF
TRBV5-1	TRBD1	many	14	TRBJ2-7	TGCGCCAGCAGCTGGACAGGGGAGACCTACGAGCAGTACTTC	CASSWTGETYEQYF